The 18 T cell receptor beta chains reported below all come from one sample, sequenced in a study of response to subunit inactivated influenza vaccine. A single record per CDR3 protein comes from TCRdb applying MiXCR to the RT-PCR reads. The sample contains 500,000 to 550,000 distinct CDR3 sequences, roughly 8.2% of which appear only once. This sample comprised PBMCs from blood, obtained about 23 months after vaccination. The receptor source for this set is a man aged 45-69 years who received an inactivated influenza vaccine.

V is TRBV2 and J is TRBJ1-1, with unresolved D. Germline V CDR1 and CDR2: SNHLY, FYNNEI. The CDR3 covers 13 residues. V lost 3 bases, J lost 4 bases, and 9 bases lay in between. CDR3 sequence reads: CASSDLGSTEAFF. The CDR3 DNA follows: TGTGCCAGCAGTGATCTGGGGAGCACTGAAGCTTTCTTT.

CDR3 in DNA: TGTGCCAGCAGCTTAGGGGGAGGGGTCTACGAGCAGTACTTC. Its protein product is CASSLGGGVYEQYF. This chain connects TRBV7-2 to TRBJ2-7; TRBD2 agrees at 7 bases. CDR1 and CDR2 from the germline V gene are SGHTA and FQGNSA. The J segment lost 3 bases and the V segment lost 1 base, leaving 3 bases of the junction unmatched. The CDR3 is 14 residues long.

The V and J genes are TRBV7-2 and TRBJ2-1; D possibly corresponds to TRBD2 (5 bases). There are 15 residues in the CDR3. The ends were cut back, 2 bases at V and 8 bases at J, with 16 bases in the middle. Germline CDR1 reads SGHTA; CDR2 reads FQGNSA. CDR3 sequence reads: CASSLRPSLSDEQFF. CDR3 coding DNA: TGTGCCAGCAGCTTAAGGCCTAGCCTAAGCGATGAGCAGTTCTTC. Supplemented by reference TRBV7-2 and TRBJ2-1, the full variable domain reads GAGVSQSPSNKVTEKGKDVELRCDPISGHTALYWYRQSLGQGLEFLIYFQGNSAPDKSGLPSDRFSAERTGGSVSTLTIQRTQQEDSAVYLCASSLRPSLSDEQFFGPGTRLTVL.

The chain joins TRBV6-5 to TRBJ1-5; no definite D call. Germline CDR1 MNHEY, CDR2 SVGAGI. This CDR3 is 16 amino acids long. The ends were cut back, 0 bases at V and 5 bases at J, with 14 bases in the middle. The CDR3, as DNA: TGTGCCAGCAGTTACTCGTTCGGCAGGAATCATCAGCCCCAGCATTTT. Residues: CASSYSFGRNHQPQHF.

This clonotype was counted ten times or more. The chain is built from TRBV6-5 and TRBJ1-2; 9 bases fit TRBD1. CDR1 is MNHEY and CDR2 is SVGAGI in the germline V gene. The CDR3 contains 15 residues. V lost 8 bases, J lost 8 bases, and 15 bases stayed unmatched. The DNA of the CDR3 is TGTGCCAGCGTTCCCGGGACAGGGCTTTTTGGGGGCTACACCTTC. Protein: CASVPGTGLFGGYTF.

V is TRBV6-1 and J is TRBJ2-3; D unclear. V was trimmed by 8 bases and J by 0 bases, leaving 15 bases between them. Germline-derived CDR1 and CDR2 are MNHNS and SASEGT. CDR3 length: 15 amino acids. This chain's CDR3 is CASRPPTTSTDTQYF. For the CDR3, the DNA is TGTGCCAGCCGTCCCCCCACAACGAGCACAGATACGCAGTATTTT.

This clonotype was counted a few times. The chain combines TRBV24-1 with TRBJ2-1, with 7 nucleotides matching TRBD2. This CDR3 comprises 16 residues. Germline V gene lookup returns CDR1 KGHDR and CDR2 SFDVKD. J gave up 4 bases and V 0 bases, and 5 bases lay outside the gene matches. The CDR3: CATSDLRTGGYNEQFF. The CDR3 DNA reads as TGTGCCACCAGTGATTTGAGGACGGGGGGTTACAATGAGCAGTTCTTC.

This clonotype appeared many times. The chain couples TRBV7-2 to TRBJ2-7; 9 positions agree with TRBD2. The CDR3 covers 15 residues. V shed 5 bases and J 4 bases; nucleotides not matched to a gene: 9. Germline V gene sequence: CDR1 SGHTA, CDR2 FQGNSA. The CDR3: CASSPRREGKYEQYF. CDR3 in DNA: TGTGCCAGCAGCCCCCGGCGGGAGGGCAAATACGAGCAGTACTTC.

V gene TRBV10-3 combines with J gene TRBJ2-1, with 11 bases identical to TRBD2. The V segment lost 4 bases and the J segment 1 base; nucleotides outside the gene matches: 12. The CDR3 loop spans 19 amino acids. In germline, CDR1 is ENHRY, CDR2 SYGVKD. This CDR3 reads CAISGVLAGVVGSYNEQFF. The CDR3 DNA sequence: TGTGCCATCAGTGGTGTACTAGCGGGGGTAGTCGGTTCCTACAATGAGCAGTTCTTC.

A few counts support this clonotype. The J gene is TRBJ1-2, the V gene TRBV7-2; D gene unclear. The V end was cut by 4 bases, the J end by 3 bases, with 12 bases between. Looked up from germline, CDR1 is SGHTA and CDR2 is FQGNSA. The CDR3 runs 14 residues. CDR3 sequence: CASSYDLWDYGYTF. The CDR3 DNA reads TGTGCCAGCAGCTATGACCTCTGGGACTATGGCTACACCTTC.

The sample holds a few counts of this clonotype. The chain links TRBV20-1 to TRBJ2-2; TRBD2 agrees at 15 bases. V lost 0 bases, J lost 3 bases, and 5 bases stayed unmatched. The CDR3 length is 18 residues. Germline values: CDR1 DFQATT, CDR2 SNEGSKA (reference sequence). CDR3 amino acids: CSARDGGTSGRYTGELFF. In DNA form, the CDR3 reads TGCAGTGCTAGAGATGGGGGGACTAGCGGGAGGTACACCGGGGAGCTGTTTTTT.

CDR3: CASSVEGLSSYEQYF. For the CDR3, the DNA is TGTGCCAGCAGCGTCGAGGGGCTAAGCTCCTACGAGCAGTACTTC. The rearrangement links TRBV9 to TRBJ2-7; D may correspond to TRBD1 or TRBD2 (5 bases each). The germline gives CDR1 SGDLS, CDR2 YYNGEE. The CDR3 is 15 amino acids. V lost 2 bases and J 0 bases, leaving 12 bases between the germline ends.

The chain combines TRBV27 with TRBJ1-4; D is undetermined. The V end was cut by 5 bases, the J end by 17 bases, with 21 bases between. This CDR3 has 13 residues. Germline V CDR1 and CDR2: MNHEY, SMNVEV (reference sequence). CDR3 DNA: TGTGCCAGCAGTCCACTCTCCGGGAGAGATTTATTTTTT. The encoded protein is CASSPLSGRDLFF.

This clonotype was observed a few times. The chain is built from TRBV7-6 and TRBJ2-7, with D possibly matching TRBD1 (6 bases). Per germline, CDR1 SGHVS and CDR2 FNYEAQ. With 6 bases removed from V and 2 bases from J, the gap between germline ends came to 17 bases. The CDR3 has 15 amino acids. The CDR3 DNA follows: TGTGCCAGCAGTTCGAAGACAGGCTACACCTACGAGCAGTACTTC. As protein: CASSSKTGYTYEQYF.

This clonotype was detected a few times. This chain joins TRBV5-1 and TRBJ1-2; TRBD1 is a possible D gene (5 bases). The germline CDR1 and CDR2 sequences are SGHRS and YFSETQ. CDR3 length equals 15 residues. Trimming pared 0 bases from V and 3 bases from J, leaving 12 bases between. CDR3 sequence: CASSLDQGMYYGYTF. In DNA, the CDR3 is TGCGCCAGCAGCTTGGATCAGGGAATGTACTATGGCTACACCTTC.

The rearrangement links TRBV14 to TRBJ2-4; D is uncertain. The CDR3 totals 14 residues. Germline CDR1 reads SGHDN; CDR2 reads FVKESK. V was cut by 1 base and J by 7 bases, with 11 bases left in between. This CDR3 is CASSQASARNIQYF. The DNA of the CDR3 is TGTGCCAGCAGCCAAGCCAGTGCGAGGAACATTCAGTACTTC.

The V call is TRBV5-1, the J call TRBJ2-3, with 7 bases fitting TRBD2. The germline gives CDR1 SGHRS, CDR2 YFSETQ. The length of the CDR3 is 15 residues. J was trimmed by 4 bases and V by 2 bases; bases with no gene match: 7. The CDR3 loop reads CASSFTGGRSDTQYF. The CDR3 DNA reads TGCGCCAGCAGCTTTACGGGAGGAAGGTCAGATACGCAGTATTTT.

The rearrangement joins TRBV12-3 or TRBV12-4 to TRBJ1-2; D not certain. The germline V and J ends were trimmed by 6 bases and 8 bases, with 10 bases remaining between them. The CDR3 runs to 11 residues. DNA for the CDR3: TGTGCCAGCAGACGAAAGTGGGGCTACACCTTC. It yields the protein CASRRKWGYTF.